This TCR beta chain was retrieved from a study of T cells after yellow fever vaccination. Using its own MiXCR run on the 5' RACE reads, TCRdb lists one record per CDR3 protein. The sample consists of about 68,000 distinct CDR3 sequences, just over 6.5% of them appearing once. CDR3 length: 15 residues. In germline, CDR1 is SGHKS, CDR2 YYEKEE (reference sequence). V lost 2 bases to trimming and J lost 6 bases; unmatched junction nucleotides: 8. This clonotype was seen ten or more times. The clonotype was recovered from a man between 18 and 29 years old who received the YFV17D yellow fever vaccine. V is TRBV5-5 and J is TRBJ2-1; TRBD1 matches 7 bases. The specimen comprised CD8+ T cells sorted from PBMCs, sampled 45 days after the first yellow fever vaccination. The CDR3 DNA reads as TGTGCCAGCAGCTTTATGACAGGGATGAGCAATGAGCAGTTCTTC. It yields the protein CASSFMTGMSNEQFF.